This entry is about one TCR beta chain. The data were taken from a study of CD8+ T cells in alopecia areata. Trimming took 2 bases from V and 2 from J, leaving 7 bases between them. The CDR3 has 14 residues. Germline assignment: CDR1 SGHNT and CDR2 YYREEE (reference sequence). After isolation, RNA underwent reverse transcription to generate cDNA as the sequencing template. Here immunoSEQ multiplex PCR was the method, and the copy in TCRdb shows in-frame clones only, minus some. The data show roughly 190,000 clones, roughly 60% seen once. Treatment defined: oral pan-JAK inhibitor, 5-10 mg twice daily. This chain uses TRBV5-4 with TRBJ2-2; D is unresolved. This clonotype was obtained from a human donor with alopecia areata. The sample here was CD4+ T cells sorted from blood, taken at week 24, from a patient treated with tofacitinib. The CDR3 spells CASSFGDNTGELFF. The CDR3 DNA sequence: TGTGCCAGCAGCTTTGGGGATAACACCGGGGAGCTGTTTTTT.